One sample yielded the 7 T cell receptor beta chains listed below, sequenced in a study of T cell responses to AZD1222 COVID-19 vaccine. Clones were read by immunoSEQ multiplex PCR, and TCRdb kept only the in-frame ones, dropping some. This table holds over 110,000 clones, about 93% found once. Sample: peripheral blood, taken on day 0 of AZD1222 vaccination. Receptor source: an adult in good health.

The rearrangement uses TRBV5-1 and TRBJ2-3; D not certain. Trimming removed 4 bases at V and 4 bases at J, with 16 bases between. The CDR3 has 15 residues. Looked up from germline, CDR1 is SGHRS and CDR2 is YFSETQ. CDR3 in DNA: TGCGCCAGCAGCCTCCGTGGGTTGGGCGCAGATACGCAGTATTTT. Its protein product is CASSLRGLGADTQYF.

This chain links TRBV4-2 with TRBJ2-7; TRBD1 is a possible D gene (5 bases). This CDR3 has 15 amino acids. Germline V gives CDR1 LGHNA, CDR2 YNFKEQ. V was pared by 3 bases and J by 3 bases, with 15 bases between. The CDR3 nucleotides read TGTGCCAGCAGCCAGACTCTTCAGGGAATCTACGAGCAGTACTTC. Protein: CASSQTLQGIYEQYF.

J is TRBJ1-4 and V is TRBV7-2, with D possibly matching TRBD1 (6 bases). CDR3 size: 14 residues. In germline, CDR1 is SGHTA, CDR2 FQGNSA. Trimming cost V 6 bases and J 7 bases, with 15 bases left between them. DNA for the CDR3: TGTGCCAGCAGTTCACAGGGTGTACGTGAAAAACTGTTTTTT. It encodes CASSSQGVREKLFF.

V gene TRBV10-1 combines with J gene TRBJ2-7; 7 bases match TRBD1. This CDR3 region has 17 residues. The trim removed 5 bases at V and 5 bases at J, leaving 18 bases unmatched. Germline V lookup: CDR1 WNHNN, CDR2 SYGVQD (reference sequence). CDR3: CASSRGGGSDPVNEQYF. The CDR3 region has the DNA TGCGCCAGCAGTAGAGGGGGCGGAAGCGACCCGGTCAACGAGCAGTACTTC.

This rearrangement joins TRBV5-1 to TRBJ2-2; 7 bases line up with TRBD1. The V gene's germline CDR1 is SGHRS and CDR2 YFSETQ. The CDR3 spans 14 residues. The J segment lost 6 bases and the V segment lost 4 bases, leaving 6 bases of the junction unmatched. The CDR3 DNA follows: TGCGCCAGCAGCCGGGGACAGACCCCCGGGGAGCTGTTTTTT. It specifies CASSRGQTPGELFF.

This clone occurred once. The rearrangement joins TRBV7-8 to TRBJ2-7; 10 bases align to TRBD2. Trimming removed 1 base from V and 0 bases from J; junction bases left unmatched: 3. This CDR3 has 16 amino acids. The germline gives CDR1 SGHVS, CDR2 FQNEAQ. In nucleotides, the CDR3 is TGTGCCAGCAGCTTAGGCCCTAGCGGGGGCTCCTACGAGCAGTACTTC. It yields the protein CASSLGPSGGSYEQYF.

J is TRBJ1-4 and V is TRBV9, with 7 bases matching TRBD1. The CDR3 consists of 16 residues. The V segment lost 2 bases and the J segment 5 bases; nucleotides outside the gene matches: 9. Per germline, CDR1 SGDLS and CDR2 YYNGEE. CDR3 sequence: CASSVRPGTDNEKLFF. The CDR3 DNA follows: TGTGCCAGCAGCGTTCGACCCGGGACAGACAATGAAAAACTGTTTTTT. The full variable domain, in which reference TRBV9 and TRBJ1-4 provide the parts outside the CDR3, is DSGVTQTPKHLITATGQRVTLRCSPRSGDLSVYWYQQSLDQGLQFLIQYYNGEERAKGNILERFSAQQFPDLHSELNLSSLELGDSALYFCASSVRPGTDNEKLFFGSGTQLSVL.